The 17 T cell receptor beta chains in this list originate from one sample, sequenced in a study of Ad26.COV2.S vaccination and SARS-CoV-2 variants. Profiled with immunoSEQ multiplex PCR; TCRdb holds only in-frame clones, not every one. Of around 350,000 clones detected, more than 75% appear once; the ten largest clones hold roughly 3.5%. Treatment denoted: approximately 18 received Ad26.COV2.S at low or high dose, single or two shots; about 5 received placebo; per-sample allocation not given. Sampling happened 63 days after the first vaccine or placebo injection. The source material was peripheral blood, sampled in a trial of Ad26.COV2.S vaccine versus placebo. The source is a person aged 18-60 years who received the Ad26.COV2.S COVID-19 vaccine or a placebo.

This clone came up many times. The gene calls are TRBV6-2 or TRBV6-3 and TRBJ2-1; TRBD2 is a possible D gene (7 bases). The CDR3 sequence is 16 residues long. The germline gives CDR1 MNHEY, CDR2 SVGEGT. V was cut by 2 bases and J by 4 bases, with 15 bases left in between. CDR3 nucleotides: TGTGCCAGCAGTTACATCGTGGGGGGGCCGTACAATGAGCAGTTCTTC. Protein sequence: CASSYIVGGPYNEQFF.

The chain is built from TRBV7-9 and TRBJ2-5; D unclear. Trimming pared 2 bases from V and 3 bases from J, leaving 4 bases between. Germline CDR1 SEHNR, CDR2 FQNEAQ (reference sequence). The CDR3 is 12 amino acids. The CDR3 reads CASSLMEETQYF. The CDR3 DNA reads as TGTGCCAGCAGCTTAATGGAAGAGACCCAGTACTTC.

This chain connects TRBV12-5 to TRBJ1-2; D not certain. Germline CDR1 LGHNT, CDR2 FRNRAP. The CDR3 has 13 residues. Trimming shortened V by 6 bases and J by 3 bases, and 11 bases separated the two germline ends. Here the CDR3 reads CASGQAGDYGYTF. In nucleotides, the CDR3 is TGTGCTAGTGGCCAAGCAGGTGACTATGGCTACACCTTC.

The sample holds one count of this clone. This chain joins TRBV2 and TRBJ2-1, with D possibly being TRBD2 (6 bases). Trimming removed 3 bases from V and 4 bases from J, with 13 bases in between. Germline CDR1 SNHLY, CDR2 FYNNEI. CDR3 length: 15 residues. CDR3 DNA: TGTGCCAGCAGTGATGTGGTAGCGGAGTACAATGAGCAGTTCTTC. It yields the protein CASSDVVAEYNEQFF.

This clone was picked up one time. The chain joins TRBV4-1 to TRBJ1-3, with D unresolved. Looked up from germline, CDR1 is MGHRA and CDR2 is YSYEKL. CDR3 length: 14 amino acids. Trimming shortened V by 1 base and J by 11 bases, and 15 bases separated the two germline ends. The CDR3 loop reads CASSQVALGGAIYF. CDR3 nucleotides: TGCGCCAGCAGCCAAGTAGCCCTAGGAGGAGCCATATATTTT.

V usage is TRBV27 and J usage is TRBJ1-1; 8 bases are shared with TRBD1. The V and J ends lost 4 bases and 1 base, in that order; junction bases with no gene match: 5. Germline lookup yields CDR1 MNHEY and CDR2 SMNVEV (reference sequence). This CDR3 has 15 amino acids. The CDR3 DNA follows: TGTGCCAGCAGTTCAGGGGGCGCTGGGAACACTGAAGCTTTCTTT. It is translated as CASSSGGAGNTEAFF.

The V gene is TRBV5-1, the J gene TRBJ2-1, with D perhaps TRBD1 (7 bases). This CDR3 comprises 15 residues. The V end was cut by 4 bases, the J end by 5 bases, with 16 bases between. Germline CDR1 SGHRS, CDR2 YFSETQ. This chain's CDR3 is CASSRPDREDNEQFF. DNA of the CDR3: TGCGCCAGCAGCCGCCCCGACAGGGAGGACAATGAGCAGTTCTTC.

The chain couples TRBV3-1 (or the pseudogene TRBV3-2) to TRBJ2-3; D not resolved. The CDR3 contains 12 residues. The V and J ends lost 1 base and 7 bases respectively, with 6 bases between them. Germline values: CDR1 LGHDT, CDR2 YNNKEL (reference sequence). The CDR3 sequence is CASSQAGNTQYF. The CDR3 coding sequence is TGTGCCAGCAGCCAAGCTGGCAATACGCAGTATTTT.

The genes are TRBV10-3 and TRBJ2-7; D ambiguous. CDR3 length: 15 amino acids. V was pared by 2 bases and J by 6 bases, with 17 bases between. CDR1 is ENHRY, CDR2 SYGVKD, per germline. CDR3 DNA sequence: TGTGCCATCAGTGAGGGTAAACTCCCGTCTCTCGAGCAGTACTTC. This codes for CAISEGKLPSLEQYF.

The gene calls are TRBV15 and TRBJ2-3; 15 bases are a match to TRBD2. Trimming took 3 bases from V and 5 from J; bases not matched to a gene: 9. The CDR3 loop spans 18 amino acids. Germline CDR1 is LNHNV and CDR2 is YYDKDF (reference sequence). The chain's CDR3 is CATSSPGLAGGNIDTQYF. The CDR3 nucleotides are TGTGCCACCAGCAGTCCGGGACTAGCGGGAGGTAATATAGATACGCAGTATTTT.

This rearrangement joins TRBV27 to TRBJ2-7; maybe TRBD2 (6 bases). V was pared by 1 base and J by 2 bases, with 12 bases between. This CDR3 spans 15 amino acids. Germline CDR1 is MNHEY and CDR2 is SMNVEV (reference sequence). The CDR3 DNA is TGTGCCAGCAGTTTATTGACTAGTTATACCTACGAGCAGTACTTC. Translating it yields CASSLLTSYTYEQYF.

V usage is TRBV4-3 and J usage is TRBJ2-2; D is ambiguous. Trimming shortened V by 4 bases and J by 6 bases, and 6 bases separated the two germline ends. CDR3 length: 12 amino acids. Germline CDR1 and CDR2: LGHNA and YSLEER. CDR3 in amino acids: CASSPNAGELFF. In nucleotides, the CDR3 is TGCGCCAGCAGCCCCAACGCCGGGGAGCTGTTTTTT.

The chain joins TRBV27 to TRBJ1-2; 11 bases align to TRBD1. Looked up from germline, CDR1 is MNHEY and CDR2 is SMNVEV (reference sequence). V shed 6 bases and J 6 bases; nucleotides not matched to a gene: 9. The CDR3 sequence is 15 residues long. The CDR3 loop reads CASRRPDRGQDGYTF. CDR3 coding DNA: TGTGCCAGCAGACGCCCGGACAGGGGGCAGGATGGCTACACCTTC.

The chain recombines TRBV15 with TRBJ1-4; 9 nucleotides line up with TRBD1. From germline, CDR1 is LNHNV and CDR2 YYDKDF (reference sequence). The CDR3 extends over 19 amino acids. The trim removed 1 base at V and 0 bases at J, leaving 9 bases unmatched. The CDR3 nucleotides are TGTGCCACCAGCAGAGTGAGACAGGGGGTTATTGCAACTAATGAAAAACTGTTTTTT. Residues: CATSRVRQGVIATNEKLFF.

The rearrangement links TRBV19 to TRBJ2-7, with TRBD1 identical over 9 bases. The V gene end was trimmed by 5 bases and the J gene end by 0 bases; junction bases not matched to a gene: 2. Germline assignment: CDR1 LNHDA and CDR2 SQIVND (reference sequence). The CDR3 runs to 14 residues. In nucleotides, the CDR3 is TGTGCCAGTAGTGAACAGGGGGCCTCCTACGAGCAGTACTTC. Translation: CASSEQGASYEQYF.

J is TRBJ1-1 and V is TRBV2; 9 nucleotides line up with TRBD1. CDR3 length equals 13 residues. With 6 bases clipped from V and 6 bases from J, the junction kept 5 bases outside the gene matches. Germline V gene lookup returns CDR1 SNHLY and CDR2 FYNNEI. CDR3 in amino acids: CASSRGQGAEAFF. CDR3 in DNA: TGTGCCAGCAGCAGGGGACAGGGAGCTGAAGCTTTCTTT.

This chain connects TRBV2 to TRBJ2-7; the D is unclear. V was pared by 7 bases and J by 5 bases, with 18 bases between. Germline assignment: CDR1 SNHLY and CDR2 FYNNEI. The CDR3 spans 14 residues. The CDR3 DNA reads as TGTGCCAGCACCCCCGGACCATTTTCCCACGAGCAGTACTTC. Amino acids: CASTPGPFSHEQYF.